The 17 T cell receptor beta chains below all came from one sample that was sequenced in a study of blood T cell repertoires in COVID-19. TCRdb keeps only in-frame clones here, not all; method: immunoSEQ multiplex PCR. The profile shows roughly 250,000 clones, around 82% of them singletons. Material for sequencing was peripheral blood. The source of these receptors is a person between 70 and 80 years old with COVID-19, enrolled during active disease.

The chain recombines TRBV7-2 with TRBJ2-5; 7 bases align to TRBD2. V lost 1 base, J lost 7 bases, and 12 bases stayed unmatched. The CDR3 is made up of 16 amino acids. Germline V CDR1 and CDR2: SGHTA, FQGNSA. The DNA of the CDR3 is TGTGCCAGCAGCTTAGACCGGGGGGTGACTTCGGGGACCCAGTACTTC. Encoded protein: CASSLDRGVTSGTQYF. Supplemented by reference TRBV7-2 and TRBJ2-5, the full variable domain reads GAGVSQSPSNKVTEKGKDVELRCDPISGHTALYWYRQSLGQGLEFLIYFQGNSAPDKSGLPSDRFSAERTGGSVSTLTIQRTQQEDSAVYLCASSLDRGVTSGTQYFGPGTRLLVL.

With regard to this clone: Its ends do not fully match the called genes, so a read error is possible. J is TRBJ1-6 and V is TRBV11-2; a possible D gene is TRBD1 (5 bases). CDR3 size: 12 residues. Germline CDR1 is SGHAT and CDR2 is FQNNGV. CDR3 protein: CASSPGNSALHF. The CDR3 bases are TGTGCCAGCAGCCCAGGGAATTCAGCCCTCCACTTT.

This clone was found once. The rearrangement links TRBV7-2 to TRBJ2-4; weak D call: TRBD1 (6 bases). CDR1 and CDR2 from the germline V gene are SGHTA and FQGNSA. The V and J ends lost 5 bases and 7 bases respectively, with 15 bases between them. The CDR3 runs to 14 residues. The CDR3 DNA sequence: TGTGCCAGCAGCATCACAGGCCAGGGGAACATTCAGTACTTC. Translated, it gives CASSITGQGNIQYF.

This rearrangement joins TRBV5-1 to TRBJ2-2; 8 nucleotides align to TRBD1. This CDR3 region has 16 residues. V gave up 2 bases and J gave up 1 base; unmatched junction bases: 4. Germline CDR1 and CDR2: SGHRS and YFSETQ. Written as DNA, the CDR3 is TGCGCCAGCAGCTTCCCCGGGACAGGGAACACCGGGGAGCTGTTTTTT. Protein sequence: CASSFPGTGNTGELFF.

The rearrangement uses TRBV3-1 (or the pseudogene TRBV3-2) and TRBJ1-5, with D possibly matching TRBD1 (6 bases). Looked up from germline, CDR1 is LGHDT and CDR2 is YNNKEL (reference sequence). Trimming left V 0 bases short and J 7 bases short, with 13 bases between. This CDR3 is 15 amino acids long. CDR3 sequence (DNA): TGTGCCAGCAGCCAAGATTTCCAGGGGAACCAGCCCCAGCATTTT. Protein: CASSQDFQGNQPQHF.

Only one count was recorded for this clone. V gene TRBV3-1 (or the pseudogene TRBV3-2) combines with J gene TRBJ2-2; D gene ambiguous. CDR3 length equals 13 residues. The germline V gene has CDR1 LGHDT and CDR2 YNNKEL (reference sequence). V was trimmed by 8 bases and J by 4 bases, leaving 11 bases between them. The CDR3 DNA reads as TGTGCCAGCTGCAGCGCCTTCACCGGGGAGCTGTTTTTT. Its translation: CASCSAFTGELFF.

The chain is built from TRBV5-1 and TRBJ2-3, with TRBD1 matching over 7 bases. Per germline, CDR1 SGHRS and CDR2 YFSETQ. The junction had 9 bases not matched to a gene; V was cut back by 4 bases and J by 13 bases. The CDR3 totals 12 residues. CDR3 sequence: CASSGETGIEYF. The CDR3 nucleotides read TGCGCCAGCAGCGGGGAGACAGGGATTGAGTATTTT. Combining the CDR3 with reference TRBV5-1 and TRBJ2-3 gives the whole variable domain KAGVTQTPRYLIKTRGQQVTLSCSPISGHRSVSWYQQTPGQGLQFLFEYFSETQRNKGNFPGRFSGRQFSNSRSEMNVSTLELGDSALYLCASSGETGIEYFGPGTRLTVL.

The gene calls are TRBV28 and TRBJ2-3, with TRBD1 matching 8 bases. Germline V gives CDR1 MDHEN, CDR2 SYDVKM. This CDR3 is 14 amino acids long. The ends lost 10 bases at V and 3 bases at J; junction bases unmatched: 9. CDR3 sequence reads: CATKSGGWTDTQYF. CDR3 nucleotide sequence: TGTGCCACCAAATCAGGGGGCTGGACAGATACGCAGTATTTT. Based on the CDR3 plus reference TRBV28 and TRBJ2-3, the full variable domain is DVKVTQSSRYLVKRTGEKVFLECVQDMDHENMFWYRQDPGLGLRLIYFSYDVKMKEKGDIPEGYSVSREKKERFSLILESASTNQTSMYLCATKSGGWTDTQYFGPGTRLTVL.

The rearrangement uses TRBV2 and TRBJ2-7, with 10 bases aligning to TRBD1. In germline, CDR1 is SNHLY, CDR2 FYNNEI. J gave up 6 bases and V 3 bases, and 8 bases lay outside the gene matches. CDR3 length equals 15 residues. The CDR3 bases are TGTGCCAGCAGTGACCGGGACAGGGGATTTGGCGAGCAGTACTTC. This codes for CASSDRDRGFGEQYF.

The chain combines TRBV5-6 with TRBJ2-7; maybe TRBD1 (6 bases). The CDR3 loop spans 15 amino acids. Trimming pared 3 bases from V and 1 base from J, leaving 14 bases between. Germline V gene sequence: CDR1 SGHDT, CDR2 YYEEEE. CDR3 coding DNA: TGTGCCAGCAGCTCGCCTAGACAGGATTCCTACGAGCAGTACTTC. This gives the protein CASSSPRQDSYEQYF.

This CDR3 is CASSFLRGQGSFF. The CDR3 bases are TGTGCCAGCAGTTTCCTCCGGGGACAGGGGAGTTTCTTT. The genes are TRBV6-2 or TRBV6-3 and TRBJ1-1, with 10 nucleotides matching TRBD1. The CDR3 runs to 13 residues. Per the germline V gene, CDR1 is MNHEY and CDR2 is SVGEGT. V lost 4 bases and J lost 13; bases outside the gene matches: 9.

The genes are TRBV4-2 and TRBJ2-2, with D perhaps TRBD2 (6 bases). This CDR3 region has 17 residues. Trimming shortened V by 0 bases and J by 3 bases, and 14 bases separated the two germline ends. From germline, CDR1 is LGHNA and CDR2 YNFKEQ. The CDR3 DNA is TGTGCCAGCAGCCAAGATAGGCGGGGCGCCGACACCGGGGAGCTGTTTTTT. It translates to CASSQDRRGADTGELFF.

The chain links TRBV7-2 to TRBJ1-3, with D unclear. The length of the CDR3 is 15 residues. V shed 2 bases and J shed 7 bases, with 15 bases lying between them. Germline V gives CDR1 SGHTA, CDR2 FQGNSA. The CDR3 loop reads CASSLQAGVWNTIYF. CDR3 nucleotide sequence: TGTGCCAGCAGCTTACAGGCCGGGGTTTGGAACACCATATATTTT.

This chain links TRBV11-3 with TRBJ1-5; D is uncertain. V was trimmed by 2 bases and J by 1 base, leaving 15 bases between them. Per germline, CDR1 SGHNT and CDR2 YENEEA. This CDR3 comprises 17 residues. For the CDR3, the DNA is TGTGCCAGCAGCTTAATTAATCGCCTGAGAAGCAATCAGCCCCAGCATTTT. This sequence encodes CASSLINRLRSNQPQHF.

The V call is TRBV2, the J call TRBJ2-2; 8 bases fit TRBD1. Germline CDR1 and CDR2: SNHLY and FYNNEI. V trimming: 8 bases; J trimming: 4 bases; junction bases outside the gene matches: 6. CDR3 length: 14 amino acids. The CDR3 sequence: CASRTGMGTGELFF. The CDR3 DNA sequence: TGTGCCAGCCGGACAGGGATGGGCACCGGGGAGCTGTTTTTT.

The chain links TRBV11-2 to TRBJ2-2; D might be TRBD2 (6 bases). The V end was cut by 5 bases, the J end by 7 bases, with 14 bases between. CDR3 length equals 14 residues. Per the germline V gene, CDR1 is SGHAT and CDR2 is FQNNGV. CDR3 DNA: TGTGCCAGCAGCCCATTCCGCGGGGTCGGGGAGCTGTTTTTT. Translated: CASSPFRGVGELFF.

The V call is TRBV27, the J call TRBJ2-7; tentative D call: TRBD1 (6 bases). The CDR3 loop spans 15 amino acids. CDR1 is MNHEY and CDR2 is SMNVEV in the germline V gene (reference sequence). V shed 3 bases and J shed 3 bases, with 15 bases lying between them. CDR3 protein: CASSFQGPGFYEQYF. DNA of the CDR3: TGTGCCAGCAGTTTTCAGGGGCCCGGGTTCTACGAGCAGTACTTC.